This T cell receptor beta chain appears in the sequencing data of a study of cytomegalovirus exposure and HLA in healthy donors. General observations from the study: A later analysis revealed that TCR association rates differed between HLA loci, peaking at DRB1 and bottoming out at HLA-C. The productive fraction for most TCR beta V segments was about 87% or about 30% in an earlier analysis.

A note on this clone: Its antigen is not known.

PCR amplification relied on 60 Vbeta primers (plus 13 Jbeta primers). Here immunoSEQ multiplex PCR was the method, and the copy in TCRdb shows in-frame clones only, minus some. The table shows 120,000 or so clones, with over 60% occurring only once. The sample taken for sequencing was PBMCs. The sequence derives from a man aged 18-30 years in good health and CMV-seronegative.

The CDR3 loop reads CASSLYSSYEQYF. The CDR3 DNA is TGCGCCAGCAGCTTATACAGCTCCTACGAGCAGTACTTC. V is TRBV5-1 and J is TRBJ2-5, with D uncertain. The J call may be incorrect, as the DNA end agrees better with TRBJ2-7. This CDR3 is built from 13 residues. Germline loops: CDR1 SGHRS, CDR2 YFSETQ.